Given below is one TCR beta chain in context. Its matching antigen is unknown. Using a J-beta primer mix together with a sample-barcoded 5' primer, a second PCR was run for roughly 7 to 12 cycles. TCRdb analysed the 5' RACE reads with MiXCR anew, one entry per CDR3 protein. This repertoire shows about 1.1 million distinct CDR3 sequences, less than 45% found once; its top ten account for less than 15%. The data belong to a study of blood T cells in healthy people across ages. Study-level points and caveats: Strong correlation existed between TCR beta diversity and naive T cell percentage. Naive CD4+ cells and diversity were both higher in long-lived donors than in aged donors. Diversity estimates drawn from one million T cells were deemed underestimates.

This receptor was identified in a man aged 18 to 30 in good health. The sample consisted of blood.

CDR3 DNA: TGTGCCAGCAGTCGGACAGGGATGGGGACTGAAGCTTTCTTT. Translated: CASSRTGMGTEAFF. The V and J genes are TRBV12-3 or TRBV12-4 and TRBJ1-1; TRBD1 matches 8 bases. The V segment lost 5 bases and the J segment 5 bases; nucleotides outside the gene matches: 7. The CDR3 extends over 14 amino acids.